What follows are 25 T cell receptor beta chains derived from one specimen sequenced in a study of identifying expanded T cells in peripheral blood. Sequencing was performed with immunoSEQ multiplex PCR; in TCRdb, only in-frame clones are kept and a portion is missing. In the table there are 65,000 to 95,000 clones, 80% to 90% of which are singletons. Material: blood. These receptors were collected from a person between 18 and 75 years old in good health.

The chain is built from TRBV7-7 and TRBJ2-1; D possibly uses TRBD1 or TRBD2 (5 bases each). In germline, CDR1 is SSHAT, CDR2 FNYEAQ (reference sequence). The V gene lost 1 base and the J gene lost 6 bases, with 13 bases spanning the gap. This CDR3 spans 15 amino acids. The CDR3 DNA reads TGTGCCAGCAGCTTAGGTCTAGTTGGGGGCAATGAGCAGTTCTTC. This encodes CASSLGLVGGNEQFF.

The V gene is TRBV5-1, the J gene TRBJ1-1, with 10 bases identical to TRBD1. V dropped 5 bases and J dropped 5; count of bases not matched to a gene: 6. There are 14 residues in the CDR3. Germline-derived CDR1 and CDR2 are SGHRS and YFSETQ. In DNA form, the CDR3 reads TGCGCCAGCAGTTCGGGACAGGGGCGTACTGAAGCTTTCTTT. As protein: CASSSGQGRTEAFF.

The chain is built from TRBV7-3 and TRBJ2-1; D is uncertain. Per the germline V gene, CDR1 is SGHTA and CDR2 is FQGTGA. The CDR3 runs 16 residues. Deletions cut 4 bases from V and 7 bases from J, with 20 bases between. The CDR3 DNA reads TGTGCCAGCAGCTCCGGGTCCATGGCTAGACGGAATGAGCAGTTCTTC. Translated: CASSSGSMARRNEQFF.

This clone was detected only once. This sequence joins TRBV6-6 and TRBJ1-6; D is unresolved. V was shortened by 6 bases and J by 0 bases, with 9 bases between the two germline ends. The CDR3 consists of 15 residues. Germline CDR1 is MNHNY and CDR2 is SVGAGI (reference sequence). CDR3 in amino acids: CASREISSYNSPLHF. CDR3 in DNA: TGTGCCAGCAGAGAAATCAGCTCCTATAATTCACCCCTCCACTTT.

This chain links TRBV5-1 with TRBJ2-5; tentative D call: TRBD1 (5 bases). Trimming shortened V by 0 bases and J by 4 bases, and 10 bases separated the two germline ends. The CDR3 extends over 14 amino acids. Germline V gene lookup returns CDR1 SGHRS and CDR2 YFSETQ. The CDR3 sequence is CASSLGLQGETQYF. Written as DNA, the CDR3 is TGCGCCAGCAGCTTGGGGCTGCAGGGAGAGACCCAGTACTTC.

The genes are TRBV7-2 and TRBJ2-7; maybe TRBD2 (6 bases). The V gene lost 1 base and the J gene lost 7 bases, with 17 bases spanning the gap. Looked up from germline, CDR1 is SGHTA and CDR2 is FQGNSA. The CDR3 is 15 amino acids. CDR3: CASSLGTGLPVEQYF. The CDR3 DNA reads as TGTGCCAGCAGCTTAGGCACGGGACTCCCTGTGGAGCAGTACTTC.

This clone was recorded only once. V and J are TRBV10-3 and TRBJ1-3; 8 bases map to TRBD1. Trimming cost V 2 bases and J 0 bases; bases outside gene matches: 6. CDR3 length equals 17 residues. From germline, CDR1 is ENHRY and CDR2 SYGVKD. The CDR3 DNA reads TGTGCCATCAGTGAGCCGACAGGGGACACCTCTGGAAACACCATATATTTT. It translates to CAISEPTGDTSGNTIYF.

J is TRBJ2-7 and V is TRBV29-1, with 11 bases fitting TRBD1. Germline-derived CDR1 and CDR2 are SQVTM and ANQGSEA. The CDR3 has 12 amino acids. J was trimmed by 5 bases and V by 6 bases; bases with no gene match: 3. The CDR3 reads CSVRDRGDEQYF. The CDR3 DNA follows: TGCAGCGTAAGGGACAGGGGGGACGAGCAGTACTTC.

The V and J genes are TRBV6-6 and TRBJ2-3, with 9 bases fitting TRBD1. Germline CDR1 is MNHNY and CDR2 is SVGAGI (reference sequence). The CDR3 extends over 16 amino acids. With V trimmed by 6 bases and J by 0 bases, 7 bases remained unmatched. The CDR3 DNA follows: TGTGCCAGCAGACCCGCAGGGACAGGGAGCACAGATACGCAGTATTTT. It is translated as CASRPAGTGSTDTQYF.

The chain combines TRBV27 with TRBJ2-1; D may be TRBD1 (5 bases). The V gene lost 5 bases and the J gene lost 0 bases, with 11 bases spanning the gap. The CDR3 covers 15 residues. Germline CDR1 is MNHEY and CDR2 is SMNVEV (reference sequence). CDR3 in amino acids: CASSLRASSYNEQFF. The CDR3, as DNA: TGTGCCAGCAGTCTCAGGGCCAGCTCCTACAATGAGCAGTTCTTC.

This chain uses TRBV28 with TRBJ2-3; TRBD2 matches 9 bases. The CDR3 has 14 residues. CDR1 and CDR2 from the germline V gene are MDHEN and SYDVKM. V lost 9 bases and J lost 4; bases outside the gene matches: 8. The CDR3 region is CASSDSGSADTQYF. CDR3 DNA sequence: TGTGCCAGTTCCGATAGCGGGAGTGCAGATACGCAGTATTTT.

The chain employs TRBV27 and TRBJ1-6, with a possible D match to TRBD1 (5 bases). The length of the CDR3 is 17 residues. Germline lookup yields CDR1 MNHEY and CDR2 SMNVEV (reference sequence). The V gene lost 3 bases and the J gene lost 7 bases, with 19 bases spanning the gap. CDR3 nucleotides: TGTGCCAGCAGTTTTAACCCCTTGGGGTGGGGGAATTCACCCCTCCACTTT. Protein sequence: CASSFNPLGWGNSPLHF.

The J gene is TRBJ1-1, the V gene TRBV27; the D is unclear. CDR3 size: 13 residues. Germline values: CDR1 MNHEY, CDR2 SMNVEV (reference sequence). V was clipped by 4 bases and J by 1 base, with 7 bases between them. The DNA for the CDR3 is TGTGCCAGCAGTTCACAAGGGAACACTGAAGCTTTCTTT. This encodes CASSSQGNTEAFF.

The rearrangement links TRBV7-3 to TRBJ2-5; D tentatively fits TRBD1 or TRBD2 (6 bases each). The CDR3 is 15 amino acids. The germline gives CDR1 SGHTA, CDR2 FQGTGA. The V end lost 5 bases, the J end lost 5 bases, and 18 bases lay between the germline ends. This CDR3 reads CASSPVGGVGETQYF. CDR3 bases: TGTGCCAGCAGCCCGGTCGGGGGCGTGGGGGAGACCCAGTACTTC.

V usage is TRBV19 and J usage is TRBJ1-5; 7 nucleotides agree with TRBD1. Germline V gene sequence: CDR1 LNHDA, CDR2 SQIVND (reference sequence). This CDR3 has 14 residues. V was clipped by 3 bases and J by 7 bases; unmatched bases: 6. The CDR3 loop reads CASSMGQTGQPQHF. CDR3 sequence (DNA): TGTGCCAGTAGTATGGGACAGACGGGCCAGCCCCAGCATTTT.

The V gene is TRBV4-3, the J gene TRBJ1-1; TRBD1 is a possible D gene (6 bases). CDR3 length: 14 amino acids. V dropped 0 bases and J dropped 8 bases, with 13 bases sitting between them. Germline values: CDR1 LGHNA, CDR2 YSLEER. The CDR3: CASSQDGGLGEAFF. CDR3 sequence (DNA): TGCGCCAGCAGCCAAGACGGGGGGCTGGGGGAAGCTTTCTTT.

A note on this clone: The junction departs from germline at one end; a sequencing error may be responsible. The genes are TRBV2 and TRBJ2-1; 8 bases are a match to TRBD2. CDR3 length: 10 amino acids. The germline V gene has CDR1 SNHLY and CDR2 FYNNEI. The CDR3 region has the DNA TGTGCCAGCACCCAGCGGGGGCCGGTCTTC. As protein: CASTQRGPVF.

The chain uses TRBV6-1 and TRBJ2-1; TRBD1 agrees at 7 bases. The germline CDR1 and CDR2 sequences are MNHNS and SASEGT. The CDR3 is 16 residues long. Trimming took 4 bases from V and 0 from J; bases not matched to a gene: 6. This CDR3 reads CASSVNRDSSYNEQFF. The CDR3 region has the DNA TGTGCCAGCAGTGTAAACCGGGACAGCTCCTACAATGAGCAGTTCTTC.

The genes are TRBV28 and TRBJ1-1; 7 bases match TRBD1. The V segment lost 2 bases and the J segment 0 bases; nucleotides outside the gene matches: 6. The germline gives CDR1 MDHEN, CDR2 SYDVKM. This CDR3 contains 16 residues. This chain's CDR3 is CASSLEGAGMNTEAFF. In nucleotides, the CDR3 is TGTGCCAGCAGTTTAGAGGGGGCGGGAATGAACACTGAAGCTTTCTTT.

This clone was detected only once. The V call is TRBV10-3, the J call TRBJ2-2; weak D call: TRBD1 (9 bases). Trimming removed 11 bases at V and 4 bases at J, with 23 bases between. From germline, CDR1 is ENHRY and CDR2 SYGVKD. CDR3 length: 16 residues. The CDR3 spells CASRPGGTGSTGELFF. The CDR3 DNA is TGTGCCTCCCGCCCGGGAGGGACAGGGAGCACCGGGGAGCTGTTTTTT.

The rearrangement joins TRBV6-4 to TRBJ2-7, with 9 bases fitting TRBD1. The length of the CDR3 is 13 residues. V lost 5 bases to trimming and J lost 6 bases; unmatched junction nucleotides: 5. The germline V gene encodes CDR1 MRHNA and CDR2 SNTAGT. CDR3: CASSRTGASEQYF. The CDR3 DNA reads TGTGCCAGCAGTCGGACAGGGGCCTCCGAGCAGTACTTC.

The chain couples TRBV5-1 to TRBJ1-2; D gene unclear. The CDR3 is made up of 13 amino acids. The germline V gene has CDR1 SGHRS and CDR2 YFSETQ. V was cut by 5 bases and J by 6 bases, with 14 bases left in between. The CDR3 loop reads CASSRGSPNGYTF. The CDR3 DNA sequence: TGCGCCAGCAGTCGCGGCAGCCCTAATGGCTACACCTTC.

The rearrangement joins TRBV28 to TRBJ1-2; possibly TRBD1 for D (5 bases). The germline CDR1 and CDR2 sequences are MDHEN and SYDVKM. V was cut by 3 bases and J by 4 bases, with 18 bases left in between. The CDR3 covers 16 residues. The CDR3 nucleotides are TGTGCCAGCAGTTTCAATCCCGCGACAGTCGTCTATGGCTACACCTTC. The encoded protein is CASSFNPATVVYGYTF.

This sequence joins TRBV6-1 and TRBJ1-5, with no clear D. Germline V lookup: CDR1 MNHNS, CDR2 SASEGT. This CDR3 has 13 residues. Trimming shortened V by 6 bases and J by 0 bases, and 6 bases separated the two germline ends. This CDR3 is CASSANSNQPQHF. DNA of the CDR3: TGTGCCAGCAGCGCGAATAGCAATCAGCCCCAGCATTTT.

The gene calls are TRBV30 and TRBJ1-1, with 8 bases aligning to TRBD1. The CDR3 contains 13 residues. Germline CDR1 reads GTSNPN; CDR2 reads SVGIG (reference sequence). Germline trimming cut 3 bases from V and 5 bases from J; bases unmatched to any gene: 5. The CDR3, as DNA: TGTGCCTGGAGCCGACAGGGGAGTACTGAAGCTTTCTTT. This codes for CAWSRQGSTEAFF.